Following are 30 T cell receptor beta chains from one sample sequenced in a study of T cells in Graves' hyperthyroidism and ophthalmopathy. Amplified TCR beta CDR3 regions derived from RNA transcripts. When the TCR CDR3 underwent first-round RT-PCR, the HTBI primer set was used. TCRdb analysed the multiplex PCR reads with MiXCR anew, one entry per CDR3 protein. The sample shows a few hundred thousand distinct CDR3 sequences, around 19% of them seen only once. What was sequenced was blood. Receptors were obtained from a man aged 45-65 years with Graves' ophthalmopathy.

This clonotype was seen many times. CDR3 in amino acids: CASSLDPGRNEQFF. The CDR3 nucleotides read TGCGCCAGCAGCTTGGATCCAGGGCGGAATGAGCAGTTCTTC. The V and J genes are TRBV5-1 and TRBJ2-1; D might be TRBD1 (5 bases). This CDR3 contains 14 residues. From germline, CDR1 is SGHRS and CDR2 YFSETQ. Trimming left V 0 bases short and J 7 bases short, with 11 bases between.

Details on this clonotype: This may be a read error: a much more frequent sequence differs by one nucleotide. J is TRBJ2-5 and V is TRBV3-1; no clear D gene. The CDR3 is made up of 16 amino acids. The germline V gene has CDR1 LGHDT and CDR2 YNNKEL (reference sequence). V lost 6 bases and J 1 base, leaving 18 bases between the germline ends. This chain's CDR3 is CASRPLTFSPQETQYF. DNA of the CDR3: TGTGCCAGCAGACCCCTCACTTTCTCACCCCAAGAGACCCAGTACTTC.

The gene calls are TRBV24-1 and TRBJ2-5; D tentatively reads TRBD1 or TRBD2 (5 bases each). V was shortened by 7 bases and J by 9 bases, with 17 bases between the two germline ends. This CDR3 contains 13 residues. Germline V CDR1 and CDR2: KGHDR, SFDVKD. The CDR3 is CATSRDPDAAQYF. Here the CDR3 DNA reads TGTGCCACCAGCCGGGACCCCGACGCGGCCCAGTACTTC.

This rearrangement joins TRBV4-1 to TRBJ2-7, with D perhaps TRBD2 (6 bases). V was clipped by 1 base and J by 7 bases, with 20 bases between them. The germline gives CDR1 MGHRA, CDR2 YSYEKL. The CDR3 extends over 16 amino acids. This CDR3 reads CASSQVASDYRFEQYF. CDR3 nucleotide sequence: TGCGCCAGCAGCCAAGTCGCTAGCGACTACCGTTTTGAGCAGTACTTC.

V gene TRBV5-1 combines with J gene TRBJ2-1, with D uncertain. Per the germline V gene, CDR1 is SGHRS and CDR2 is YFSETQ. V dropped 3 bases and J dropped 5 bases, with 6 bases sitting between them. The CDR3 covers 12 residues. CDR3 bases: TGCGCCAGCAGCTGGGGAAACAATGAGCAGTTCTTC. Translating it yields CASSWGNNEQFF.

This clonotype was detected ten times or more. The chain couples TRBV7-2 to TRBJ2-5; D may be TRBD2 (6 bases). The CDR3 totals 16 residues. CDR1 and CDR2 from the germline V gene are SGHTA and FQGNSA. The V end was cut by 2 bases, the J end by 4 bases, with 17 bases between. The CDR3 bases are TGTGCCAGCAGCTTACTCGGGAGCGGATGGGTAGAGACCCAGTACTTC. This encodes CASSLLGSGWVETQYF.

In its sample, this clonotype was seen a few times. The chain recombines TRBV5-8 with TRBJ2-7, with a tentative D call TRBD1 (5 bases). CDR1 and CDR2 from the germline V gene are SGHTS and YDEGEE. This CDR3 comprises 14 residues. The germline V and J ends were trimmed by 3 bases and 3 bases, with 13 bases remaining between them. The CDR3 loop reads CASSYNAGYYEQYF. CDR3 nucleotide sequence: TGTGCCAGCAGCTACAACGCAGGGTACTACGAGCAGTACTTC.

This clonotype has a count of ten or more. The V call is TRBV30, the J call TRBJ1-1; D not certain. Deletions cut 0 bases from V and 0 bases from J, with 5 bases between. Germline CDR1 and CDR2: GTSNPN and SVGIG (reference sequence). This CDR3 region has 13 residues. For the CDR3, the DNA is TGTGCCTGGAGTGTCCAGTTGAACACTGAAGCTTTCTTT. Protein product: CAWSVQLNTEAFF.

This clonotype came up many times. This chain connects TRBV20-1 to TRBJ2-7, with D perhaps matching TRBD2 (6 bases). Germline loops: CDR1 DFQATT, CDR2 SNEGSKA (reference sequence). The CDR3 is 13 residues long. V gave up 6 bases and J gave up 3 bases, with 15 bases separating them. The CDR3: CSAPGTEHYEQYF. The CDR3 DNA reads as TGCAGTGCGCCCGGGACTGAGCACTACGAGCAGTACTTC.

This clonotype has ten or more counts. CDR3 sequence (DNA): TGTGCCAGCTCACCTCGGACTAGCGGGAGAAATCACGCCCCTAATGAGCAGTTCTTC. Translating gives CASSPRTSGRNHAPNEQFF. The chain employs TRBV18 and TRBJ2-1; 13 positions agree with TRBD2. V gave up 3 bases and J gave up 7 bases; unmatched junction bases: 15. CDR1 KGHSH and CDR2 LQKENI come from the germline V gene. This CDR3 is built from 19 residues.

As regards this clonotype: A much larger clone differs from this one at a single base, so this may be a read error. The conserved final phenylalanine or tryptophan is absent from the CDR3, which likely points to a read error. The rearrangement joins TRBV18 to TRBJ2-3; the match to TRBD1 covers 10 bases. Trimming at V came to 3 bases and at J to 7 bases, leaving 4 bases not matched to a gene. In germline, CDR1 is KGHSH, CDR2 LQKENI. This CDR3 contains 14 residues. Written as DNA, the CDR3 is TGTGCCAGCTCACCTGGACAGGGGGGACATACGCAGTATTCT. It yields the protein CASSPGQGGHTQYS.

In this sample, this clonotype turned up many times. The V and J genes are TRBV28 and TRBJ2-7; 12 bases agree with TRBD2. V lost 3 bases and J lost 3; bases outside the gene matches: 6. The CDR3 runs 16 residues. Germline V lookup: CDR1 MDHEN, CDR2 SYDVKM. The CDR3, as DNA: TGTGCCAGCAGTTTCTCCGGACTAGCGGGAAGCTACGAGCAGTACTTC. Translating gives CASSFSGLAGSYEQYF.

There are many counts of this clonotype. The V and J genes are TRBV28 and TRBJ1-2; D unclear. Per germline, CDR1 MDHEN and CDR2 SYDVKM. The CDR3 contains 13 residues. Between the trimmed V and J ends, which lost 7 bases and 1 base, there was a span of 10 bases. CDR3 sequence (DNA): TGTGCCAGCAACCCCGCACTTAACTATGGCTACACCTTC. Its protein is CASNPALNYGYTF.

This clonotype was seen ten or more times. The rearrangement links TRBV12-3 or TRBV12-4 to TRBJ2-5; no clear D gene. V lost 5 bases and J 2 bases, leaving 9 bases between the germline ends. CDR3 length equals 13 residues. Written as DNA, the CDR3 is TGTGCCAGCAGTACCGCGCGGCAAGAGACCCAGTACTTC. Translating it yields CASSTARQETQYF.

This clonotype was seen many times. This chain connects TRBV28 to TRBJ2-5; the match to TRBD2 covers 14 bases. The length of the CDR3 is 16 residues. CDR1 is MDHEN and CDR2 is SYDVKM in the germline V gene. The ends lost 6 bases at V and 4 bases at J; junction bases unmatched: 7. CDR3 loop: CASRELGLAGGETQYF. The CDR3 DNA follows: TGTGCCAGCAGGGAGCTCGGACTAGCGGGAGGAGAGACCCAGTACTTC.

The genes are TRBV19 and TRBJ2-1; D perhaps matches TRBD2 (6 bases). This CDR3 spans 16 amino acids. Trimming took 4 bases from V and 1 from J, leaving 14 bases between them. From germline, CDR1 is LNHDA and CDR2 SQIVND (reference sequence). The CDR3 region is CASSTFEGTSYNEQFF. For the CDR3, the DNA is TGTGCCAGTAGTACGTTCGAAGGGACTTCCTACAATGAGCAGTTCTTC.

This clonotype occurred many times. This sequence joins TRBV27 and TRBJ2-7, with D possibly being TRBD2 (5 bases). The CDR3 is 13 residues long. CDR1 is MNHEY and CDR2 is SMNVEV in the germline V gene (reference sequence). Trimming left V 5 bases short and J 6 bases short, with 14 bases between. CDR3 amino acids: CASSNGGWLEQYF. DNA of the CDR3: TGTGCCAGCAGTAATGGAGGTTGGCTCGAGCAGTACTTC.

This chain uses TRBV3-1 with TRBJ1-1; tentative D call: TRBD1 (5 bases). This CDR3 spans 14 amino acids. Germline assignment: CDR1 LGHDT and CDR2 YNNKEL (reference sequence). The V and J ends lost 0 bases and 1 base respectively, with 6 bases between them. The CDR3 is CASSQDRANTEAFF. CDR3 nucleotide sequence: TGTGCCAGCAGCCAAGACAGGGCGAACACTGAAGCTTTCTTT.

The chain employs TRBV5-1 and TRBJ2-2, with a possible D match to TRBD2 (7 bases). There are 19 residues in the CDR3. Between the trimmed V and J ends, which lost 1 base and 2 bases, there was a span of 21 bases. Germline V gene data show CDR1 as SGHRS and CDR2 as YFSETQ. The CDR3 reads CASSLLKPSGGGNTGELFF. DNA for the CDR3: TGCGCCAGCAGCTTGTTGAAACCTAGCGGAGGGGGAAACACCGGGGAGCTGTTTTTT.

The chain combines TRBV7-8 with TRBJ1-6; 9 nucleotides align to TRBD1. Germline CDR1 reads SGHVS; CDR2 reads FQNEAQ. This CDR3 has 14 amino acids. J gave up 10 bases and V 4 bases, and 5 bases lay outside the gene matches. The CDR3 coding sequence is TGTGCCAGCAGCTCGGGACAGGGTGACTCACCCCTCCACTTT. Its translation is CASSSGQGDSPLHF.

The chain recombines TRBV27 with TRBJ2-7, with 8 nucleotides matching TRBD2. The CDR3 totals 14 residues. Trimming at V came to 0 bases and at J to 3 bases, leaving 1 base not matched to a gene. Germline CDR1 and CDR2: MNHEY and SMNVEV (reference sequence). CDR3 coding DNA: TGTGCCAGCAGTTTATCGCGGGGGGACTACGAGCAGTACTTC. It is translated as CASSLSRGDYEQYF.

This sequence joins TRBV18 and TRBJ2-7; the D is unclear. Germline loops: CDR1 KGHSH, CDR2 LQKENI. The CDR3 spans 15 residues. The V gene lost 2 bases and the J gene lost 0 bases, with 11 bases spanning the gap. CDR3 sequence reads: CASSPFNDVSYEQYF. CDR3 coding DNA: TGTGCCAGCTCACCATTCAATGATGTCTCCTACGAGCAGTACTTC.

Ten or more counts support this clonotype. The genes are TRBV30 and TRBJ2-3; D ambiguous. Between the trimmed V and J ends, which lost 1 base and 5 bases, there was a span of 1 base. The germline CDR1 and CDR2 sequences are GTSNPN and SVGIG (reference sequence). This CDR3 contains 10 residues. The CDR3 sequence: CAWSGDTQYF. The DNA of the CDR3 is TGTGCCTGGAGTGGAGATACGCAGTATTTT.

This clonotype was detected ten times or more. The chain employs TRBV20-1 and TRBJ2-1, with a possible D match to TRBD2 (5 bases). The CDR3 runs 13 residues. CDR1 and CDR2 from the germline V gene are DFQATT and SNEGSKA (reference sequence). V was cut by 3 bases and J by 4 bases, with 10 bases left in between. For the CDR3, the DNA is TGCAGTGCTAGCGGCAGGAGGTACAATGAGCAGTTCTTC. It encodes CSASGRRYNEQFF.

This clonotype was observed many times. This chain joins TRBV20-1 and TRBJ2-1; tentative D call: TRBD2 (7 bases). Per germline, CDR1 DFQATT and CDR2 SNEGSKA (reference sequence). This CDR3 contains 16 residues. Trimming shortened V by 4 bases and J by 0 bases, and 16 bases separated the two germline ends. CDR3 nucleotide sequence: TGCAGTGCTATTAGGGGGAGACTAGCCTCCTACAATGAGCAGTTCTTC. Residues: CSAIRGRLASYNEQFF.

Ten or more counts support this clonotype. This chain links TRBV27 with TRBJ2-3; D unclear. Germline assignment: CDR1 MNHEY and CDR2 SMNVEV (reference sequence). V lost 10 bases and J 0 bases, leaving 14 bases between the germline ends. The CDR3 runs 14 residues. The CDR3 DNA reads TGTGCCACCGCCGGGCGGCTAAGCACAGATACGCAGTATTTT. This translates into CATAGRLSTDTQYF.

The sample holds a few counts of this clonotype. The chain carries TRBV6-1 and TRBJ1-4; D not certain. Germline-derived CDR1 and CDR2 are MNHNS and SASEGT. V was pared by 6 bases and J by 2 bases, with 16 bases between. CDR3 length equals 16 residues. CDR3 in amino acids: CASRIPAGATNEKLFF. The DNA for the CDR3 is TGTGCCAGCAGAATACCAGCCGGAGCGACTAATGAAAAACTGTTTTTT.

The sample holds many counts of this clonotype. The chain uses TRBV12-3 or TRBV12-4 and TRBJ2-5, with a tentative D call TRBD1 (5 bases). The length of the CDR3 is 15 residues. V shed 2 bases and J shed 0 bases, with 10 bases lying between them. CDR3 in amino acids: CASSLMPDNQETQYF. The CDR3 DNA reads TGTGCCAGCAGTTTAATGCCGGACAACCAAGAGACCCAGTACTTC.

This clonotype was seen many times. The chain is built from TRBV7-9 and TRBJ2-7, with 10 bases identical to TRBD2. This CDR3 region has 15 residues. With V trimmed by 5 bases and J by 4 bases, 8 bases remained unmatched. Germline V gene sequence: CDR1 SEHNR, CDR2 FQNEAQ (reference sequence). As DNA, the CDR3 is TGTGCCAGCAGCCCGTCAGCGGGAGGGGTATACGAGCAGTACTTC. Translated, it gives CASSPSAGGVYEQYF.

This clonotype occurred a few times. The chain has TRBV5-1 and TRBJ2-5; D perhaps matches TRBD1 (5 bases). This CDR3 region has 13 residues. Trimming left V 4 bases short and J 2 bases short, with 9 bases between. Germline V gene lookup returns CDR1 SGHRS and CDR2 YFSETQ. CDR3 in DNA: TGCGCCAGCAGCACCGACAGACAAGAGACCCAGTACTTC. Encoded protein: CASSTDRQETQYF.